This passage covers 17 T cell receptor beta chains from one sample sequenced in a study of cytomegalovirus exposure and HLA in healthy donors. Primers included in the PCR were 60 Vbeta and 13 Jbeta primers. Some clones are missing from TCRdb's copy, which holds only in-frame ones; the method was immunoSEQ multiplex PCR. Its clone listing holds fewer than 85,000 clones. What was sequenced was PBMCs. The receptors were gathered from a female donor in good health and CMV-seropositive.

The chain employs TRBV7-6 and TRBJ2-7; 9 bases line up with TRBD1. CDR3 size: 16 residues. Unmatched junction bases numbered 7, after V lost 2 bases and J lost 2 bases. The germline CDR1 and CDR2 sequences are SGHVS and FNYEAQ. Written as DNA, the CDR3 is TGTGCCAGCAGCTTAAGGGGACAGGGACTAACCTACGAGCAGTACTTC. It translates to CASSLRGQGLTYEQYF.

V and J are TRBV7-2 and TRBJ2-1, with 7 bases aligning to TRBD2. There are 15 residues in the CDR3. Trimming removed 1 base from V and 4 bases from J; junction bases left unmatched: 4. CDR1 is SGHTA and CDR2 is FQGNSA in the germline V gene. The CDR3: CASSLEGGGYNEQFF. Written as DNA, the CDR3 is TGTGCCAGCAGCTTAGAGGGCGGGGGTTACAATGAGCAGTTCTTC.

This rearrangement joins TRBV14 to TRBJ2-2; TRBD2 agrees at 12 bases. The CDR3 extends over 15 amino acids. The V and J ends lost 5 bases and 8 bases, in that order; junction bases with no gene match: 6. In germline, CDR1 is SGHDN, CDR2 FVKESK. The CDR3 DNA reads TGTGCCAGCAGCAGACTAGCGGGGGTAGAAGGGGAGCTGTTTTTT. Amino acids: CASSRLAGVEGELFF.

V usage is TRBV18 and J usage is TRBJ2-7, with D maybe TRBD1 (6 bases). Germline V gene lookup returns CDR1 KGHSH and CDR2 LQKENI. Trimming cost V 4 bases and J 7 bases, with 17 bases left between them. There are 14 residues in the CDR3. The CDR3 bases are TGTGCCAGCTCACTTGGGGGTCCAGGGGTAGAGCAGTACTTC. Its translation is CASSLGGPGVEQYF.

The chain links TRBV28 to TRBJ2-7; 7 bases line up with TRBD1. Germline values: CDR1 MDHEN, CDR2 SYDVKM. The CDR3 sequence is 15 residues long. V trimming: 7 bases; J trimming: 2 bases; junction bases outside the gene matches: 11. DNA for the CDR3: TGTGCCAGCACCGCTACAGGGGCCCCTGCCTACGAGCAGTACTTC. Its protein is CASTATGAPAYEQYF.

The V and J genes are TRBV6-5 and TRBJ1-4, with 7 bases fitting TRBD1. The CDR3 contains 14 residues. The germline CDR1 and CDR2 sequences are MNHEY and SVGAGI. J was trimmed by 7 bases and V by 2 bases; bases with no gene match: 4. The CDR3 sequence: CASSYRGRSEKLFF. CDR3 in DNA: TGTGCCAGCAGTTACAGGGGGCGTAGTGAAAAACTGTTTTTT.

This chain connects TRBV29-1 to TRBJ2-3, with D tentatively TRBD2 (5 bases). The CDR3 totals 13 residues. V dropped 3 bases and J dropped 0 bases, with 7 bases sitting between them. CDR1 is SQVTM, CDR2 ANQGSEA, per germline. As DNA, the CDR3 is TGCAGCGTTGAGTGGACTAGCACAGATACGCAGTATTTT. Amino acids: CSVEWTSTDTQYF.

The chain has TRBV11-2 and TRBJ2-7; tentative D call: TRBD2 (5 bases). Germline values: CDR1 SGHAT, CDR2 FQNNGV. V lost 5 bases to trimming and J lost 4 bases, with 18 bases between them. CDR3 length: 15 residues. The CDR3 here is CASSPGPGLMYEQYF. DNA for the CDR3: TGTGCCAGCAGCCCCGGCCCGGGGTTGATGTACGAGCAGTACTTC.

The chain has TRBV19 and TRBJ2-1; perhaps TRBD2 as D (6 bases). Germline V gene sequence: CDR1 LNHDA, CDR2 SQIVND (reference sequence). This CDR3 is 10 amino acids long. Deletions cut 9 bases from V and 8 bases from J, with 8 bases between. CDR3 sequence: CASRRDEQFF. In DNA form, the CDR3 reads TGTGCCAGCCGGAGGGATGAGCAGTTCTTC.

The gene calls are TRBV18 and TRBJ2-7; 11 bases align to TRBD2. This CDR3 has 19 residues. The J segment lost 0 bases and the V segment lost 2 bases, leaving 12 bases of the junction unmatched. The V gene's germline CDR1 is KGHSH and CDR2 LQKENI. CDR3 sequence: CASSPRIGTGLADSYEQYF. CDR3 coding DNA: TGTGCCAGCTCACCAAGGATCGGGACGGGACTAGCGGACTCCTACGAGCAGTACTTC. Variable domain in full (rest from reference TRBV18 and TRBJ2-7): NAGVMQNPRHLVRRRGQEARLRCSPMKGHSHVYWYRQLPEEGLKFMVYLQKENIIDESGMPKERFSAEFPKEGPSILRIQQVVRGDSAAYFCASSPRIGTGLADSYEQYFGPGTRLTVT.

J is TRBJ2-7 and V is TRBV29-1; D is possibly TRBD2 (6 bases). The CDR3 totals 11 residues. V was trimmed by 5 bases and J by 2 bases, leaving 7 bases between them. Germline lookup yields CDR1 SQVTM and CDR2 ANQGSEA. Written as DNA, the CDR3 is TGCAGCGTTTGCGGGGCCTACGAGCAGTACTTC. Protein sequence: CSVCGAYEQYF.

The chain joins TRBV28 to TRBJ2-3, with TRBD2 as a possible D gene (6 bases). CDR1 and CDR2 from the germline V gene are MDHEN and SYDVKM. This CDR3 contains 15 residues. Trimming left V 5 bases short and J 3 bases short, with 15 bases between. The CDR3 DNA is TGTGCCAGCAGTGGACCGGGAAGCGGGACAGATACGCAGTATTTT. This codes for CASSGPGSGTDTQYF.

The chain employs TRBV4-1 and TRBJ2-5; 9 bases line up with TRBD2. Germline-derived CDR1 and CDR2 are MGHRA and YSYEKL. The CDR3 contains 17 residues. V shed 4 bases, J shed 3 bases, and the junction held 12 bases outside the gene matches. The CDR3 loop is CASSPNSGRGGKETQYF. The DNA of the CDR3 is TGCGCCAGCAGCCCCAATTCTGGGCGGGGGGGGAAAGAGACCCAGTACTTC.

The chain couples TRBV5-1 to TRBJ2-5, with TRBD2 matching 7 bases. V lost 3 bases to trimming and J lost 2 bases; unmatched junction nucleotides: 7. The CDR3 has 15 amino acids. Germline loops: CDR1 SGHRS, CDR2 YFSETQ. The CDR3 here is CASSYQTGGQETQYF. The CDR3 DNA follows: TGCGCCAGCAGCTACCAAACGGGGGGACAAGAGACCCAGTACTTC.

J is TRBJ1-2 and V is TRBV4-1, with D maybe TRBD1 (5 bases). Trimming stripped 3 bases from V and 7 bases from J, with 18 bases between. Germline loops: CDR1 MGHRA, CDR2 YSYEKL. The length of the CDR3 is 15 residues. The CDR3 DNA is TGCGCCAGCAGCCAGCTCCTTCAGGGTTCCGCTGGCTACACCTTC. Translation gives CASSQLLQGSAGYTF.

This rearrangement joins TRBV5-4 to TRBJ2-5; a possible D gene is TRBD2 (7 bases). V was trimmed by 4 bases and J by 5 bases, leaving 15 bases between them. This CDR3 comprises 14 residues. Per germline, CDR1 SGHNT and CDR2 YYREEE (reference sequence). The CDR3 nucleotides read TGTGCCAGCAGCATCAGGGGAGGGGCGGAGACCCAGTACTTC. Protein sequence: CASSIRGGAETQYF.

This rearrangement joins TRBV4-3 to TRBJ1-2; 7 bases match TRBD1. Germline loops: CDR1 LGHNA, CDR2 YSLEER. With V trimmed by 3 bases and J by 0 bases, 7 bases remained unmatched. The CDR3 extends over 16 amino acids. DNA for the CDR3: TGCGCCAGCAGCCACGACAGGGTAGCCCCTAACTATGGCTACACCTTC. Translation: CASSHDRVAPNYGYTF.